Listed below are T cell receptor beta chains from one sample, sequenced in a study of T cells in Graves' hyperthyroidism and ophthalmopathy. Using its own MiXCR run on the multiplex PCR reads, TCRdb lists one record per CDR3 protein. The sample yields about 590,000 distinct CDR3 sequences, approximately 15% seen once. The specimen was blood. Receptors originate from a woman under 30 with Graves' ophthalmopathy. Both conserved end residues are part of each CDR3. The D gene is left open where the match is weak. Clone size is given for some rows only: seen once, a few or many times, or a class if the clone is expanded.

>TRBV6-1|TRBD1|-|TRBJ1-2
TGTGCCAGCAGTGCCCATGCCGGGACAGGGGGCTATGGCTACACCTTC
CASSAHAGTGGYGYTF
>TRBV30|TRBD1|many|TRBJ2-3
TGTGCCTGGAGTTCGGTAACAGGGGCAGATACGCAGTATTTT
CAWSSVTGADTQYF
>TRBV20-1|-|many|TRBJ2-1
TGCAGTGTTCCAGGTAGCGGAAATGGCTACAATGAGCAGTTCTTC
CSVPGSGNGYNEQFF
>TRBV20-1|-|few|TRBJ2-1
TGCAGTGCTAGAGATTTCGCGGCGCAGCAGTTCTTC
CSARDFAAQQFF
>TRBV29-1|-|-|TRBJ1-3
TGCAGCGTTGAAGGGGGGAAGGCTGGAAACACCATATATTTT
CSVEGGKAGNTIYF
>TRBV2|-|-|TRBJ2-3
TGTGCCTCAACGGCTGCTAGCACAGATACGCAGTATTTT
CASTAASTDTQYF
>TRBV7-2|TRBD2|few|TRBJ2-7
TGTGCCAGCAGCTTAGAGACGGGGGGCTCCTACGAGCAGTACTTC
CASSLETGGSYEQYF
>TRBV11-2|-|many|TRBJ2-3
TGTGCCAGCACCCTTATCAGGGCAGGCACGCAGTATTTT
CASTLIRAGTQYF
>TRBV7-9|-|many|TRBJ2-1
TGTGCCAGCAGCCCGCCCGGGACCCTGTACAATGAGCAGTTCTTC
CASSPPGTLYNEQFF
>TRBV4-2|TRBD1|-|TRBJ1-1
TGTACCAGCAGCCAAGGGGACAGGGGCGCTGAAGCTTTCTTT
CTSSQGDRGAEAFF
>TRBV6-1|-|many|TRBJ2-2
TGTGCCAGCAGTCGCAGGGCTAACACCGGGGAGCTGTTTTTT
CASSRRANTGELFF
>TRBV5-1|TRBD1|many|TRBJ1-4
TGCGCCAGCAGCCTGGAGGAGGGGGCGTTAGGAAAACTGTTTTTT
CASSLEEGALGKLFF
>TRBV19|-|few|TRBJ2-1
TGTGCCAGTAATGACGGGAGCGGCAGCAATGAGCAGTTCTTC
CASNDGSGSNEQFF
>TRBV7-2|TRBD1|many|TRBJ1-1
TGTGCCAGCAGCTCCCGGACAGGGCTACCCTCCTTCGTGACTTTCTTT
CASSSRTGLPSFVTFF
>TRBV6-2/TRBV6-3|TRBD2|many|TRBJ2-3
TGTGCCAGCACCCCAGGGACTAGCGGGTATATAGATACGCAGTATTTT
CASTPGTSGYIDTQYF
>TRBV19|TRBD1|-|TRBJ1-5
TGTGCCAGTAGTATAGGGGTCGTGGGACAGGGAAGCAATCAGCCCCAGCATTTT
CASSIGVVGQGSNQPQHF
>TRBV28|-|-|TRBJ1-5
TGTGCCAGCAGCACAGACGGCTCGGAGCAGCCCCAGCATTTT
CASSTDGSEQPQHF
>TRBV5-4|TRBD1|few|TRBJ1-2
TGTGCCAGCAGCACTACAGGGGCTCGGGGCTACACCTTC
CASSTTGARGYTF
>TRBV7-9|-|few|TRBJ2-4
TGTGCCAGCAGCTTAGACAGGGTTGCGAACATTCAGTACTTC
CASSLDRVANIQYF
>TRBV6-2/TRBV6-3|TRBD2|many|TRBJ2-3
TGTGCCAGCAGTTACGACCCCCGGACTAGCGGGAACACAGATACGCAGTATTTT
CASSYDPRTSGNTDTQYF
>TRBV12-3/TRBV12-4|TRBD1|many|TRBJ2-7
TGTGCCAGCAGTTTGGGACAGGCACTTACCTACGAGCAGTACTTC
CASSLGQALTYEQYF
>TRBV5-6|-|many|TRBJ2-1
TGTGCCAGCAGCCCTAAAAGACAAGCCTACAATGAGCAGTTCTTC
CASSPKRQAYNEQFF
>TRBV6-5|-|-|TRBJ1-2
TGTGCCAGCAGTTACGGGGGGGGCACTCACTACACCTTC
CASSYGGGTHYTF
>TRBV2|-|many|TRBJ2-5
TGTGCCAGCAGTGAAGGGGGACACGTAGGTTACTTC
CASSEGGHVGYF
>TRBV28|TRBD1|many|TRBJ2-1
TGTGCCAGCAGCCGGGACAGGGTAAGCAATGAGCAGTTCTTC
CASSRDRVSNEQFF
>TRBV20-1|TRBD2|many|TRBJ2-1
TGCAGTGCTAGAGCCTTGAGCAGCGGGAGTAAAGATGAGCAGTTCTTC
CSARALSSGSKDEQFF
>TRBV30|-|many|TRBJ1-3
TGTGCCTGGAACCTTCAGGGGAGGAACACCATATATTTT
CAWNLQGRNTIYF
>TRBV2|-|many|TRBJ2-3
TGTGCCAGCAGCGCCGGGACTAAGAGGGGGGCCACAGATACGCAGTATTTT
CASSAGTKRGATDTQYF
>TRBV11-2|TRBD2|many|TRBJ2-7
TGTGCCAGCAGCTTTGGCGGGGGTCGCTCCTACGAGCAGTACTTC
CASSFGGGRSYEQYF
>TRBV4-2|-|-|TRBJ2-2
TGTGCCAGCAGCCAAGTAGGAGGGGAGCTGTTTTTT
CASSQVGGELFF
>TRBV28|-|many|TRBJ1-2
TGTGCCAGCAGTTTTGCGGGGACTGTCCGGACTGACTACACCTTC
CASSFAGTVRTDYTF
>TRBV18|-|-|TRBJ1-4
TGTGCCAGCTCGTCCGGGACGAGCCTGGGGAATGAAAAACTGTTTTTT
CASSSGTSLGNEKLFF
>TRBV28|TRBD2|once|TRBJ2-1
TGTGCCAGCACCGTGGGGTCTAGCGGGGGAAATGAGCAGTTCTTC
CASTVGSSGGNEQFF
>TRBV5-6|TRBD1|few|TRBJ1-2
TGTGCCAGCAGCTTCACCGGGACAGGGTATGGCTACACCTTC
CASSFTGTGYGYTF
>TRBV20-1|-|many|TRBJ2-7
TGCAGTGCTAGTTGGATTACCTACGAGCAGTACTTC
CSASWITYEQYF
>TRBV13|-|many|TRBJ2-1
TGTGCCAGCAGCTTAACGGCTAGAGGATCCTACAATGAGCAGTTCTTC
CASSLTARGSYNEQFF
>TRBV27|-|many|TRBJ1-2
TGTGCCAGCAGCTTACTTGGGGCTTTTAAGGATGGCTACACCTTC
CASSLLGAFKDGYTF
>TRBV19|-|few|TRBJ2-1
TGTGCCAGTAGTCCGACGGGCCTCAAAAATGGGCTCTACAATGAGCAGTTCTTC
CASSPTGLKNGLYNEQFF
>TRBV28|-|many|TRBJ1-2
TGTGCCAGCAGCCCCTTGGGGGGTAGCTATGGCTACACCTTC
CASSPLGGSYGYTF
>TRBV3-1|-|few|TRBJ2-4
TGTGCCAGCAGCCAAGATCCTCAGCTAGCCAAAAACATTCAGTACTTC
CASSQDPQLAKNIQYF
>TRBV15|-|many|TRBJ1-2
TGTGCCACCAGCGGGATAGACAGGAATGACTATGGCTACACCTTC
CATSGIDRNDYGYTF
>TRBV12-5|TRBD1|few|TRBJ2-1
TGTGCTAGTGGTTTGATTCCCGGGACAGCTCGAGCTGAGCAGTTCTTC
CASGLIPGTARAEQFF
>TRBV3-1|-|-|TRBJ2-5
TGTGCCAGCAGCCAAGGGCCGACTAGAGGGGAGACCCAGTACTTC
CASSQGPTRGETQYF
>TRBV20-1|-|-|TRBJ1-2
TGCAGTGCTAGGGACGCTCGAGGGGTTATGGCTAACACCTTC
CSARDARGVMANTF